This paragraph reports one TCR beta chain. This entry belongs to a study of blood T cells in healthy people across ages. Overall study: Per every two T cells, about one barcoded beta molecule was captured by template switching.

The study drew donors from healthy Caucasian individuals in Russia aged about 6 to 95. Each donor supplied 7.5 to 10 milliliters of peripheral blood. Combining a sample-barcoded 5' primer with a J-beta primer mix, a second PCR ran for about 7 to 12 cycles. Each CDR3 protein gets one entry after TCRdb re-called the 5' RACE reads with MiXCR. The sample yields 700,000 to 850,000 distinct CDR3 sequences, around half seen once. This CDR3 region has 15 residues. V lost 4 bases to trimming and J lost 3 bases, with 13 bases between them. The germline V gene has CDR1 MNHNS and CDR2 SASEGT. The specimen sequenced was blood. The chain links TRBV6-1 to TRBJ1-5; no definite D call. The TCR was taken from a man at least 80 years old in good health. CDR3: CASSVMWHPNQPQHF. DNA of the CDR3: TGTGCCAGCAGTGTAATGTGGCACCCCAATCAGCCCCAGCATTTT.